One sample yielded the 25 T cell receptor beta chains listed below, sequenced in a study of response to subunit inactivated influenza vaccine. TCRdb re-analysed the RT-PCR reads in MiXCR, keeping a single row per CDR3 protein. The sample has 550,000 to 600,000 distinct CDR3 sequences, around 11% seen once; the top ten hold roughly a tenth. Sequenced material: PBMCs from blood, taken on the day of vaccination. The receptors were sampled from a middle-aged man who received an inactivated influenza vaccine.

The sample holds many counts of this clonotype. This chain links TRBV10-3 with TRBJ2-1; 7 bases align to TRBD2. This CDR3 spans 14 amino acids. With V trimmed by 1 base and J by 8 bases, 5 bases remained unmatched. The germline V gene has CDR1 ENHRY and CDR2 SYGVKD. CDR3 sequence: CAISELAGEDEQFF. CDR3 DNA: TGTGCCATCAGTGAGTTGGCGGGAGAGGATGAGCAGTTCTTC.

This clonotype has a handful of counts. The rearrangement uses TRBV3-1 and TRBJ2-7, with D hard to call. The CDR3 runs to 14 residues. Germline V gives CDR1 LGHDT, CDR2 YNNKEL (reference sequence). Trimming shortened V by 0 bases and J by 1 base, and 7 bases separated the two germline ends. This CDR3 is CASSQDPSSYEQYF. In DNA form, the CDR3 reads TGTGCCAGCAGCCAAGATCCCTCTTCCTACGAGCAGTACTTC.

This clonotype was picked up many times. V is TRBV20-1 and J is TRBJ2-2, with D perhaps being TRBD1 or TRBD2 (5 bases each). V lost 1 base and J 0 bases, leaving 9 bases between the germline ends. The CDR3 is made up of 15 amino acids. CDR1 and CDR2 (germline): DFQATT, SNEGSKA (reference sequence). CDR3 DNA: TGCAGTGCTAGAGGAGGGACCTCGAACACCGGGGAGCTGTTTTTT. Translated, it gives CSARGGTSNTGELFF.

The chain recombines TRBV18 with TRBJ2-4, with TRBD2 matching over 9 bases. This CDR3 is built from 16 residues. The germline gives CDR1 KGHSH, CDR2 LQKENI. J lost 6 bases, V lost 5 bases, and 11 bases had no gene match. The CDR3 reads CASSTREGLAGNIQYF. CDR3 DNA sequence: TGTGCCAGCTCAACGCGGGAGGGCCTGGCAGGAAACATTCAGTACTTC.

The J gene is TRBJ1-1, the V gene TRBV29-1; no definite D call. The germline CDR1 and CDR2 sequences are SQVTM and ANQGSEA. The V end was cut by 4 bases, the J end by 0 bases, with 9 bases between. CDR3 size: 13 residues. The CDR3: CSVGQLMNTEAFF. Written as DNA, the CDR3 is TGCAGCGTTGGGCAGCTCATGAACACTGAAGCTTTCTTT.

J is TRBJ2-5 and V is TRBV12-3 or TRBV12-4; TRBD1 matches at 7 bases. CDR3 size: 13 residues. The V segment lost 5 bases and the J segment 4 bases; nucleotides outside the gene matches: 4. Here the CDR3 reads CASSDYRGETQYF. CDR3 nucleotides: TGTGCCAGCAGTGATTACAGGGGAGAGACCCAGTACTTC.

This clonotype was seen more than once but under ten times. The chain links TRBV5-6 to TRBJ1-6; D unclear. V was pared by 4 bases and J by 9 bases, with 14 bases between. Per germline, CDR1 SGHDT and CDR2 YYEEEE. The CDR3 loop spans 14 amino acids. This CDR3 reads CASSLYSVASPLHF. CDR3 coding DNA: TGTGCCAGCAGCCTCTACAGTGTGGCTTCACCCCTCCACTTT.

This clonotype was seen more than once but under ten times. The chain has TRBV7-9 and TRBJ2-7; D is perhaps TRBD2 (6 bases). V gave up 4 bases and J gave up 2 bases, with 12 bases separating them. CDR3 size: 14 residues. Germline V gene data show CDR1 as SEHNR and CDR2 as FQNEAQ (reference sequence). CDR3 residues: CASSSAGWPYEQYF. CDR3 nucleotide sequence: TGTGCCAGCAGCTCCGCGGGATGGCCCTACGAGCAGTACTTC.

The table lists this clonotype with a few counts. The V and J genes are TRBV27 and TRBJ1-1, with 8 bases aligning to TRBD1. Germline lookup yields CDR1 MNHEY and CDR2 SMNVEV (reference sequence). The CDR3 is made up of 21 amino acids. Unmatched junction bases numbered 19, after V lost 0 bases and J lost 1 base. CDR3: CASSLSFGGQGARGRNTEAFF. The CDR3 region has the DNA TGTGCCAGCAGTTTATCATTTGGGGGCCAGGGGGCGCGGGGGAGGAACACTGAAGCTTTCTTT.

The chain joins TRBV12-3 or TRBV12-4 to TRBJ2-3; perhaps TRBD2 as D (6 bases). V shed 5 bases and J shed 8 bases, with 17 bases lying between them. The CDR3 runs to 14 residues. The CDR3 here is CASSLGTPATTQYF. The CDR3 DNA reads TGTGCCAGCAGTCTCGGGACTCCGGCTACTACGCAGTATTTT.

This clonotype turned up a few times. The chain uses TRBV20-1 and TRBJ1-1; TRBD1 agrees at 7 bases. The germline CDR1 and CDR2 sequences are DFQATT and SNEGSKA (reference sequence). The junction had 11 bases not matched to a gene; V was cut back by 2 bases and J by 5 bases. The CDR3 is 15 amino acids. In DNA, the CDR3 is TGCAGTGCTAGACCAGTAGACAGGGAGGGGACTGAAGCTTTCTTT. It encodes CSARPVDREGTEAFF.

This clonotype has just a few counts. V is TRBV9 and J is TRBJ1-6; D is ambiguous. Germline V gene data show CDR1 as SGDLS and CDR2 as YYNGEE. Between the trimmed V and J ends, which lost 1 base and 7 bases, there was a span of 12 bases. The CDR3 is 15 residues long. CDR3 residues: CASSVNLDLNSPLHF. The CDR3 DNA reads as TGTGCCAGCAGCGTAAATCTGGACCTCAATTCACCCCTCCACTTT.

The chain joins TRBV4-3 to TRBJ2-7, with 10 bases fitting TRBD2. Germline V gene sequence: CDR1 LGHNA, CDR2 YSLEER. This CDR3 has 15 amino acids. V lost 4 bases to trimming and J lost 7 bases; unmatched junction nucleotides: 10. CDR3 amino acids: CASSRMPGLAWEQYF. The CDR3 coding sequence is TGCGCCAGCAGCCGGATGCCGGGACTAGCGTGGGAGCAGTACTTC.

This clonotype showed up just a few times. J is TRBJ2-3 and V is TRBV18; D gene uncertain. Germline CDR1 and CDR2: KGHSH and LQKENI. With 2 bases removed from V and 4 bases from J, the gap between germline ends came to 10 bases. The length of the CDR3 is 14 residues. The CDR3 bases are TGTGCCAGCTCACCAAGGAGCCGGGCAGATACGCAGTATTTT. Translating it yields CASSPRSRADTQYF.

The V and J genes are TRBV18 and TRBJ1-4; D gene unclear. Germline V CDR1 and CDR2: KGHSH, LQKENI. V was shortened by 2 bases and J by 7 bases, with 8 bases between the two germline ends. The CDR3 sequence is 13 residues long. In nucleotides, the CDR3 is TGTGCCAGCTCACCAGGGGTTGGTGAAAAACTGTTTTTT. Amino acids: CASSPGVGEKLFF.

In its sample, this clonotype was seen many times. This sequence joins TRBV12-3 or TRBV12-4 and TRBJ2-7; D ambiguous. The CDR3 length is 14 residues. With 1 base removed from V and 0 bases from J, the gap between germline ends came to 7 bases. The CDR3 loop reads CASSLERSSYEQYF. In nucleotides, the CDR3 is TGTGCCAGCAGTTTAGAGCGCAGCTCCTACGAGCAGTACTTC.

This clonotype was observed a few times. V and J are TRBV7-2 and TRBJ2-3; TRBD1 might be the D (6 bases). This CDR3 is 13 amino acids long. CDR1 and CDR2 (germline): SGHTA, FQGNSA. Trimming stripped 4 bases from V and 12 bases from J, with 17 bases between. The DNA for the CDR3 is TGTGCCAGCAGCTCTCCGGGCAGGGGAGTTCAGTATTTT. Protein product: CASSSPGRGVQYF. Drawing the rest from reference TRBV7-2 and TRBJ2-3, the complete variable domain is GAGVSQSPSNKVTEKGKDVELRCDPISGHTALYWYRQSLGQGLEFLIYFQGNSAPDKSGLPSDRFSAERTGGSVSTLTIQRTQQEDSAVYLCASSSPGRGVQYFGPGTRLTVL.

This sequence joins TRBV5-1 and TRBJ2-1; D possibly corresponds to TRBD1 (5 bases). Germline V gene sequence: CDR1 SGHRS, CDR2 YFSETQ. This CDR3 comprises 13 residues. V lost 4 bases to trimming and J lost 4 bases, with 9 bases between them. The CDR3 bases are TGCGCCAGCAGCCAGAGACAGTACAATGAGCAGTTCTTC. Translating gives CASSQRQYNEQFF.

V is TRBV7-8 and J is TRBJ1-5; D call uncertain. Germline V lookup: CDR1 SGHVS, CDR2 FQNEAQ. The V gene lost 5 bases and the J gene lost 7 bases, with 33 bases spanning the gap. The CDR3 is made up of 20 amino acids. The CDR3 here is CASSHLESGIGVRAGQPQHF. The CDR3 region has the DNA TGTGCCAGCAGCCACTTAGAGTCGGGTATTGGGGTTAGGGCGGGACAGCCCCAGCATTTT.

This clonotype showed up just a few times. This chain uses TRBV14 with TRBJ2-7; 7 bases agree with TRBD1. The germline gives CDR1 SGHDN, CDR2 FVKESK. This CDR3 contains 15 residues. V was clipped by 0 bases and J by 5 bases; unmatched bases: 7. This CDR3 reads CASSQDRGGPNEQYF. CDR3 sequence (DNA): TGTGCCAGCAGCCAAGATCGAGGGGGCCCCAACGAGCAGTACTTC.

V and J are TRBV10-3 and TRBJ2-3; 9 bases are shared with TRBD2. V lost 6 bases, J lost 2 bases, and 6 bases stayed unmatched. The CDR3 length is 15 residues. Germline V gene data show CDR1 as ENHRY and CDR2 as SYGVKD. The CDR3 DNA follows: TGTGCCATCAGACGGACTAGCGAACCCACAGATACGCAGTATTTT. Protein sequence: CAIRRTSEPTDTQYF.

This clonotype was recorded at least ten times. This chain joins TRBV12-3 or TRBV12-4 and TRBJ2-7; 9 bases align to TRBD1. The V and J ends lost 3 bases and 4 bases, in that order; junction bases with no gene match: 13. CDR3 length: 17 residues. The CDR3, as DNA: TGTGCCAGCAGTTTGGGCTGGGAGACAGGGGGGATGTACGAGCAGTACTTC. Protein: CASSLGWETGGMYEQYF.

CDR3 sequence: CASSPSGGRSSYNEQFF. The CDR3 bases are TGTGCCAGCAGCCCCTCAGGTGGGAGGAGCTCCTACAATGAGCAGTTCTTC. The chain couples TRBV7-8 to TRBJ2-1; D possibly corresponds to TRBD2 (6 bases). CDR1 is SGHVS, CDR2 FQNEAQ, per germline. V was cut by 5 bases and J by 0 bases, with 17 bases left in between. CDR3 length: 17 residues.

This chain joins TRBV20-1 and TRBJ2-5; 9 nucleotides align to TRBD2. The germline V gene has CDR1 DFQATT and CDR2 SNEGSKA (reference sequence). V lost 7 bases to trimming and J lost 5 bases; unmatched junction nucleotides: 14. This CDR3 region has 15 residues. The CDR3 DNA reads TGCAGTGTCCCGGGGGCGGGGGGGTATTTGGAGACCCAGTACTTC. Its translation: CSVPGAGGYLETQYF.

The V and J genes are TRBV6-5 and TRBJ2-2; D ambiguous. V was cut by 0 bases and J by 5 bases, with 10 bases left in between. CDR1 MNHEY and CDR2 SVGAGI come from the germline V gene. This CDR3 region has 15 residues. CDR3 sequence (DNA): TGTGCCAGCAGTTACTCTGGCAGGTGGACCGGGGAGCTGTTTTTT. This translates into CASSYSGRWTGELFF.